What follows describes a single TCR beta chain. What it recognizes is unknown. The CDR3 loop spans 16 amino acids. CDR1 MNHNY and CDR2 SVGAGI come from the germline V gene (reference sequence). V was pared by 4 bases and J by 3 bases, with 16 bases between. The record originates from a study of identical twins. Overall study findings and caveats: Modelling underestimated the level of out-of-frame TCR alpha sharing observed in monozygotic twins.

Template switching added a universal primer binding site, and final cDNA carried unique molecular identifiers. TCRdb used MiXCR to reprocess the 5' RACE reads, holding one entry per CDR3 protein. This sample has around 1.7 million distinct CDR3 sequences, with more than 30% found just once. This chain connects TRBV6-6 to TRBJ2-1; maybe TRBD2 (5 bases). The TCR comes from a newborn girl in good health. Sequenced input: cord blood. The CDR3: CASSSRGSPSYNEQFF. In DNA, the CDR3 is TGTGCCAGCAGTTCCCGGGGTAGCCCCAGCTACAATGAGCAGTTCTTC.